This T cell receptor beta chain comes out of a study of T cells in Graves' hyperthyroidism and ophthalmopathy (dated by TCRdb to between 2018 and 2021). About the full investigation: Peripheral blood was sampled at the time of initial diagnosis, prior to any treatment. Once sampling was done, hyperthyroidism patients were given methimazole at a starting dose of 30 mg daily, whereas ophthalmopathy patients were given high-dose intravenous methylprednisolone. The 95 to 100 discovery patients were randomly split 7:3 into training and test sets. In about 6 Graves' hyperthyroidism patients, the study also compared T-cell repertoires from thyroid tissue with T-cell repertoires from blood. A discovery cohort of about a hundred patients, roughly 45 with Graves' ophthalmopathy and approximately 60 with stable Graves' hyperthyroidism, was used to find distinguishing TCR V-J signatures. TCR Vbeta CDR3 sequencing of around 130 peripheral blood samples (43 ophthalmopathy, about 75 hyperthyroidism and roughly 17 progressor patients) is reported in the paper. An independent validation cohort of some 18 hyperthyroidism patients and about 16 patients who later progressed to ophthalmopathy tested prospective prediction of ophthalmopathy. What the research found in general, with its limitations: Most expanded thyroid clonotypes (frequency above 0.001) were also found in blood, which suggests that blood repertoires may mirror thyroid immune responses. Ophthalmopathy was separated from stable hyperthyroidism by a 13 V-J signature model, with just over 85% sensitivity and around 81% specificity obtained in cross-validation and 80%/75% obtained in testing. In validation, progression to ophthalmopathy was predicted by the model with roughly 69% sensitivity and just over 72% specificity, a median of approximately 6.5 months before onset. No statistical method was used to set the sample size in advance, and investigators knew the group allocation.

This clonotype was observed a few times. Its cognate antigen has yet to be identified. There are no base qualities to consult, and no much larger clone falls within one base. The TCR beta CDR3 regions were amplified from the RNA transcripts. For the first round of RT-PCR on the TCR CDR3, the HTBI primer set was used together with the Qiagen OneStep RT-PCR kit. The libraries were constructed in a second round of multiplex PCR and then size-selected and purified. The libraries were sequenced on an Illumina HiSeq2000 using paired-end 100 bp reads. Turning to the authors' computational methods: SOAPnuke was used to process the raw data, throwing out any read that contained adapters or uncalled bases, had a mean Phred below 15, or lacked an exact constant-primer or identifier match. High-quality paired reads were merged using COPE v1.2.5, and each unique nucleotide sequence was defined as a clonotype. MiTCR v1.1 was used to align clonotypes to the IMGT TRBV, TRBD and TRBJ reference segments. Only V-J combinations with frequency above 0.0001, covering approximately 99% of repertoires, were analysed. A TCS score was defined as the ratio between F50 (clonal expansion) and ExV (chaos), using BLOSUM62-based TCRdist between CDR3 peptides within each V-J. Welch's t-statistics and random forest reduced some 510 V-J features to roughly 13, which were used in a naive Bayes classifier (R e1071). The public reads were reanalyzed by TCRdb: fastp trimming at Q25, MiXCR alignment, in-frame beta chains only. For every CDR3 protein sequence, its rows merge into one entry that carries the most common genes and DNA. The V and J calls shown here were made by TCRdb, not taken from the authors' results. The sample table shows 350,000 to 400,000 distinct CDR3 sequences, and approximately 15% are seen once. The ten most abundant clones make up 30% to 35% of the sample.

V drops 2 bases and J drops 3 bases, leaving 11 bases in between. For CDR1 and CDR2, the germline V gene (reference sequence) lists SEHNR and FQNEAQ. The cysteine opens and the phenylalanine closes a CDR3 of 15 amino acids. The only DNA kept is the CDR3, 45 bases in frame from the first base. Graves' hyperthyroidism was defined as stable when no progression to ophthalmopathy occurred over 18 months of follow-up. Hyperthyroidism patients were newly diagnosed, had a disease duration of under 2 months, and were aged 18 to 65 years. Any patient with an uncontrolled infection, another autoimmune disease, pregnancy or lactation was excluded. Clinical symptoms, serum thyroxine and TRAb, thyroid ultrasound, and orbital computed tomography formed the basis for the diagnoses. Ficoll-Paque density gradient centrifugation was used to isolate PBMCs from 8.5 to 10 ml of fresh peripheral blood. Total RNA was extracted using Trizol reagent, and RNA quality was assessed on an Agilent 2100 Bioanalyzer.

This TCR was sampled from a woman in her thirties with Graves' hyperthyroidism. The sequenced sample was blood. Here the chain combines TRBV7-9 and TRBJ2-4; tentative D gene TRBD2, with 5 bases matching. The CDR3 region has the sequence CASSLFGESKNIQYF. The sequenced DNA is TGTGCCAGCAGCTTATTCGGGGAGAGCAAAAACATTCAGTACTTC.